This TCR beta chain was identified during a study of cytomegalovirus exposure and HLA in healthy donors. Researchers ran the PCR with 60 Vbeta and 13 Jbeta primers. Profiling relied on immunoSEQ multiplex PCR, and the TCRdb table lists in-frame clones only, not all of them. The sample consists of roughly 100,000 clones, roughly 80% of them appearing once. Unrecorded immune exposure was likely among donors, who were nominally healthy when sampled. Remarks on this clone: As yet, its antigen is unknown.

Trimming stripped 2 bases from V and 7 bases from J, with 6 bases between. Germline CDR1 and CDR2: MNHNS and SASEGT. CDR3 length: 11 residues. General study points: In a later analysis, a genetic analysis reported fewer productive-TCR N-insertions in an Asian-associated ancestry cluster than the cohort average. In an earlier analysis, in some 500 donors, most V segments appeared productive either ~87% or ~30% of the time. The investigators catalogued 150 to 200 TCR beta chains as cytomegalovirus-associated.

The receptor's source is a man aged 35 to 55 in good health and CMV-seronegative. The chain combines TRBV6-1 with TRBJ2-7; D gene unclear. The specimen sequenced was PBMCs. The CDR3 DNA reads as TGTGCCAGCAGTGAACCGACAGAGCAGTACTTC. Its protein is CASSEPTEQYF.